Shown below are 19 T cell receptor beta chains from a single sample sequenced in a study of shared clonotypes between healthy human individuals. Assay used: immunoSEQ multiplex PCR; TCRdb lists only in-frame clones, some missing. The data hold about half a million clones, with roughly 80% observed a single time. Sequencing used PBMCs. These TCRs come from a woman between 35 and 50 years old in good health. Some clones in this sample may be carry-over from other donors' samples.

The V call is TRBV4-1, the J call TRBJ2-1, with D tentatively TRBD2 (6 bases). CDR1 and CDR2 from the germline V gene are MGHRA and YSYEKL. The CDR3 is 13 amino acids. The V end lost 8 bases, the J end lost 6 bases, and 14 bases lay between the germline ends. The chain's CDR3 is CASARVGGNEQFF. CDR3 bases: TGCGCCAGCGCCCGGGTGGGGGGCAATGAGCAGTTCTTC.

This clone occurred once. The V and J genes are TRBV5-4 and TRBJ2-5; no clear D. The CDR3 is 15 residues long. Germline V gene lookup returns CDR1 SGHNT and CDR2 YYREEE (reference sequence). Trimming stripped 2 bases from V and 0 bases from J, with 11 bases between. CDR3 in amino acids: CASSFKQAYQETQYF. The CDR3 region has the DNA TGTGCCAGCAGCTTTAAGCAGGCCTACCAAGAGACCCAGTACTTC.

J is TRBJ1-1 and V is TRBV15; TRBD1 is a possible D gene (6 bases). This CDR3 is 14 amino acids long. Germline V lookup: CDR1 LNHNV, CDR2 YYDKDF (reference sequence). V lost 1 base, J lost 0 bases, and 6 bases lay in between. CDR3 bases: TGTGCCACCAGCAGAGGGACAGTGAACACTGAAGCTTTCTTT. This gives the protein CATSRGTVNTEAFF.

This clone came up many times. CDR3 nucleotide sequence: TGTGCCAGCAGCTTAAGTGGGACTAGCGGATACAATGAGCAGTTCTTC. This encodes CASSLSGTSGYNEQFF. The chain recombines TRBV11-1 with TRBJ2-1; 11 bases are shared with TRBD2. Germline V gene data show CDR1 as SGHAT and CDR2 as FQDESV (reference sequence). V shed 2 bases and J 4 bases; nucleotides not matched to a gene: 4. The CDR3 has 16 residues. The entire variable domain, with the rest obtained from reference TRBV11-1 and TRBJ2-1, is as follows: EAEVAQSPRYKITEKSQAVAFWCDPISGHATLYWYRQILGQGPELLVQFQDESVVDDSQLPKDRFSAERLKGVDSTLKIQPAELGDSAMYLCASSLSGTSGYNEQFFGPGTRLTVL.

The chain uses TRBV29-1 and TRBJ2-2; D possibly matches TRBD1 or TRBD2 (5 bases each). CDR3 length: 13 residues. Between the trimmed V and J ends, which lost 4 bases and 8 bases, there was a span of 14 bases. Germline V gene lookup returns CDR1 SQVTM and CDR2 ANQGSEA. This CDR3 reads CSVGGGYEGELFF. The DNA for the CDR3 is TGCAGCGTTGGTGGGGGATATGAGGGGGAGCTGTTTTTT.

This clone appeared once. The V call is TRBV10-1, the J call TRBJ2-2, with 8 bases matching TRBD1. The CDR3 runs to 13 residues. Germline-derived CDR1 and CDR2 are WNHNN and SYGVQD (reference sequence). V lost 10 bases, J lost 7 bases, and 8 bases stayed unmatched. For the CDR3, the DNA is TGCGCCACCCCAGGGGGCTTGGACGGGGAGCTGTTTTTT. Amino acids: CATPGGLDGELFF.

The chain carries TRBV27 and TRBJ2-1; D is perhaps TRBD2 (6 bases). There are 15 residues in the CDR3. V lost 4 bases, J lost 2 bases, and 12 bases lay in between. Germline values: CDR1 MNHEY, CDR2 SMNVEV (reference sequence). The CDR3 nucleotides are TGTGCCAGCAGTTGGCGGGAAGGCGCCTACAATGAGCAGTTCTTC. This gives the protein CASSWREGAYNEQFF.

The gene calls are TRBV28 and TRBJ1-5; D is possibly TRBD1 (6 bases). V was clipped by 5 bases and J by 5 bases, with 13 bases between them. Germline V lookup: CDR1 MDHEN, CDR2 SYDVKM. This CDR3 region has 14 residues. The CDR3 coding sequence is TGTGCCAGCAGTCCAACAGGGTGGGATCAGCCCCAGCATTTT. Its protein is CASSPTGWDQPQHF.

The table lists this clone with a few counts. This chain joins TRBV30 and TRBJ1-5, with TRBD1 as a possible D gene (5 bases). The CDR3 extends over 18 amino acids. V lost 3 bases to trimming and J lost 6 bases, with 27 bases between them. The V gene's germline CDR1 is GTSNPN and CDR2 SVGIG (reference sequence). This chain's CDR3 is CAWSLVGGKALFSQPQHF. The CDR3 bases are TGTGCCTGGAGCCTCGTCGGGGGAAAGGCGTTGTTCAGTCAGCCCCAGCATTTT.

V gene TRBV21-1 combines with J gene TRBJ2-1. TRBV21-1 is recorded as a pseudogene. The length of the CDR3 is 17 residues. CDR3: CASSNRGLSSSYNEQFF. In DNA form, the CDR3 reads TGTGCCAGCAGCAATCGGGGCCTTTCGAGCTCCTACAATGAGCAGTTCTTC.

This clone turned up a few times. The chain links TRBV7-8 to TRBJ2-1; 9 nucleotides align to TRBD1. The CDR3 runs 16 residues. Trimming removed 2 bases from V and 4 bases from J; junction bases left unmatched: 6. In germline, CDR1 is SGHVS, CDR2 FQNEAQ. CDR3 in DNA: TGTGCCAGCAGCTTAATACAGGGGGCGGCTTACAATGAGCAGTTCTTC. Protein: CASSLIQGAAYNEQFF.

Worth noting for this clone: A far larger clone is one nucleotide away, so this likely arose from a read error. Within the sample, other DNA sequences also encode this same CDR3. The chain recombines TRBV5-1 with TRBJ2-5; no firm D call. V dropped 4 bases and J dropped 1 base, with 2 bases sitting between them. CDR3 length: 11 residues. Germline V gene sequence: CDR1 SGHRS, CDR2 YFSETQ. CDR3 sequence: CASSLQETQYF. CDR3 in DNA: TGCGCCAGCAGCCTCCAAGAGACCCAGTACTTC.

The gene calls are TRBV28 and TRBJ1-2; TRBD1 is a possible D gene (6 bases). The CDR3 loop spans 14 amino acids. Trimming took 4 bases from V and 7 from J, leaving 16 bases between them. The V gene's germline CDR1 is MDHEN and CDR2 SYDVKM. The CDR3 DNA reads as TGTGCCAGCAGTTCACACAGGGAGACGAGTGGCTACACCTTC. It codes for CASSSHRETSGYTF.

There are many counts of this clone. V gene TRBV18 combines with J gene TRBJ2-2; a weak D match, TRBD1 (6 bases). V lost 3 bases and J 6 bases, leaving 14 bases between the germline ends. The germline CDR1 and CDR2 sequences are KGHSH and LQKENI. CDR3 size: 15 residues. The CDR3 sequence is CASSPDGTSPGELFF. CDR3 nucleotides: TGTGCCAGCTCACCGGATGGGACATCTCCCGGGGAGCTGTTTTTT.

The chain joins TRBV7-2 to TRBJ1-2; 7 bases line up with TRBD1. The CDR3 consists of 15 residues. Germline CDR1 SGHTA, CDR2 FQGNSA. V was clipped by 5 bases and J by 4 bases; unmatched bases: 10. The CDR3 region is CASSQDRLHAYGYTF. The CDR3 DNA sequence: TGTGCCAGCAGCCAGGACAGGTTGCATGCCTATGGCTACACCTTC.

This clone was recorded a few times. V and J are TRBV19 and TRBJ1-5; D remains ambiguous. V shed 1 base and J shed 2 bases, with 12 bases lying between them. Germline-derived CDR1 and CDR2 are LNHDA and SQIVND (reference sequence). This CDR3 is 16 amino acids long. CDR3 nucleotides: TGTGCCAGTAGTATAGGGAGAGCCCTTGGCAATCAGCCCCAGCATTTT. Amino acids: CASSIGRALGNQPQHF.

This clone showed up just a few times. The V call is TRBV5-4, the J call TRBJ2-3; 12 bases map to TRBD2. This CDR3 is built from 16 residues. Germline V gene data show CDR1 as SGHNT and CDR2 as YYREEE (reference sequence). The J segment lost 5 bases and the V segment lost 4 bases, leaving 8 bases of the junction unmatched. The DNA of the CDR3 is TGTGCCAGCAGCACGACTAGCGGGGGACGTGGAGATACGCAGTATTTT. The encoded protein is CASSTTSGGRGDTQYF.

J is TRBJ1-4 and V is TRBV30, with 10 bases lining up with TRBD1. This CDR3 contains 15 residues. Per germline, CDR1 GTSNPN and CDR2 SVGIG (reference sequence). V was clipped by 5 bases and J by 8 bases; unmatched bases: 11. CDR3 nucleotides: TGTGCCTGGGGCGGAGGGACAGGGGCGAACGAAAAACTGTTTTTT. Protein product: CAWGGGTGANEKLFF.

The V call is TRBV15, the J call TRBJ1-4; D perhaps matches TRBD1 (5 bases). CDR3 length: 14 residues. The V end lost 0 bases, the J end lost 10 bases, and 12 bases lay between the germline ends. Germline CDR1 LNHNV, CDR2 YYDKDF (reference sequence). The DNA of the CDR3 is TGTGCCACCAGCAGAGATAACAGGCGAGGAAAACTGTTTTTT. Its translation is CATSRDNRRGKLFF. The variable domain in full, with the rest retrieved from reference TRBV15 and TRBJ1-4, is DAMVIQNPRYQVTQFGKPVTLSCSQTLNHNVMYWYQQKSSQAPKLLFHYYDKDFNNEADTPDNFQSRRPNTSFCFLDIRSPGLGDTAMYLCATSRDNRRGKLFFGSGTQLSVL.